This record covers a single T cell receptor (beta chain). These data are taken from a study of response to subunit inactivated influenza vaccine. Each CDR3 protein is one row after TCRdb ran MiXCR on the RT-PCR reads. The sample gives just over 300,000 distinct CDR3 sequences, roughly 22% of which show up once; approximately 10% is in the top ten. Germline CDR1 SEHNR, CDR2 FQNEAQ (reference sequence). This CDR3 has 17 residues. Trimming took off 1 base at V and 3 bases at J, with 16 bases between the two ends. The clonotype comes from a man between 50 and 75 years old who received an inactivated influenza vaccine. This chain uses TRBV7-9 with TRBJ2-1; D may be TRBD1 (5 bases). Sequences were derived from PBMCs from blood, sampled about 19 months after vaccination. The chain's CDR3 is CASSLVSGPLLYNEQFF. The CDR3 coding sequence is TGTGCCAGCAGCTTAGTTTCAGGGCCCCTACTCTACAATGAGCAGTTCTTC.